This TCR beta chain was obtained from a study of blood T cell repertoires in COVID-19. Looking at the study overall: From the United States, Italy and Spain came samples of acute and convalescent COVID-19. T cells, B-cell-depleted T cells, or PBMCs provided the cDNA or gDNA that served as material.

Per the original data handling: Cell counts per sample came from amplifying reference gene primers. TCRdb keeps only in-frame clones here, not all; method: immunoSEQ multiplex PCR. V and J calls and clone size follow that table, whereas D and trimming were derived from the DNA. The sample contains some 70,000 clones, about four fifths of which appear only once. Germline CDR1 and CDR2: MDHEN and SYDVKM. V lost 8 bases, J lost 7 bases, and 15 bases lay in between. The CDR3 runs to 13 residues. The sequenced sample consisted of peripheral blood. The receptor's source is a woman aged 55 to 70 with acute or convalescent COVID-19. V is TRBV28 and J is TRBJ1-5; tentatively, D is TRBD1 (5 bases). This CDR3 is CASEGRGGQPQHF. The CDR3 DNA follows: TGTGCCAGCGAGGGGAGGGGTGGCCAGCCCCAGCATTTT.